This T cell receptor (beta chain) was recorded in a study of vaccination effects on CD4 cells after COVID-19. Study details: Post-vaccine draws lagged the second dose by a median of 72 days.

This clone was counted only a few times. Its antigen is still unknown. Study observations and caveats: Only a single clone (1 of 255 vaccine-induced clones in healthy vaccinees) cross-reacted with common cold coronaviruses.

V lost 6 bases to trimming and J lost 9 bases; unmatched junction nucleotides: 11. This CDR3 is built from 15 residues. Germline V gene sequence: CDR1 MDHEN, CDR2 SYDVKM. Profiled with immunoSEQ multiplex PCR; TCRdb holds only in-frame clones, not every one. The sample includes 25,000 to 30,000 clones, over 70% of them seen just once. Within the ViraFEST assay, antigen-specific CD4+ T cells underwent expansion with viral peptide pools prior to sequencing. The authors isolated CD4+ T cells after nine to eleven days of culture. The participants, recipients of two vaccine doses, got either BNT162b2 or mRNA-1273. Cultures of 2 million or so PBMC per well contained around 11 IU/ml IL-2 plus 10 ug/ml peptides. The authors replaced half the medium with IL-2 medium on days 3 and 7.

The sequences come from CD4+ T cells from PBMCs cultured with HCoV-229E spike peptides, collected after COVID-19 vaccination. The sequence was obtained from a human donor who received a COVID-19 vaccine. The chain combines TRBV28 with TRBJ1-6; 7 bases align to TRBD1. CDR3 loop: CASSPPTGSRSPLHF. For the CDR3, the DNA is TGTGCCAGCAGCCCTCCGACAGGGTCGCGTTCACCCCTCCACTTT.